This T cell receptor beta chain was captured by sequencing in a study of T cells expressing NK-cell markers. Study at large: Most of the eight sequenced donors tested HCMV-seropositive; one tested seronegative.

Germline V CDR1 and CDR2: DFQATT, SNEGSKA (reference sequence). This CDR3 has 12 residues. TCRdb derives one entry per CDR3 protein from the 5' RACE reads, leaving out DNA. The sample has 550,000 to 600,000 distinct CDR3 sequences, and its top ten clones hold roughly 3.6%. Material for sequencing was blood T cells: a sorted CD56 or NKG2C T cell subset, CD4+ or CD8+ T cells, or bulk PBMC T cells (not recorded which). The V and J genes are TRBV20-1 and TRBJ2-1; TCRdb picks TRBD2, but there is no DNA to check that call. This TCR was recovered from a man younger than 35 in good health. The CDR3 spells CRVTGTYNEQFF.